Each of the 17 T cell receptor beta chains below was sequenced from the same sample in a study of blood T cell repertoires in COVID-19. Repertoires were generated with immunoSEQ multiplex PCR, while TCRdb's copy carries only in-frame clones and drops some. The repertoire consists of under 250,000 clones, with about 83% occurring once and the leading ten covering roughly 5%. Sample: peripheral blood. These receptors all stem from a human donor in a cohort sampled during active COVID-19.

This chain uses TRBV4-2 with TRBJ1-3; D is unclear. This CDR3 is 18 amino acids long. Germline V CDR1 and CDR2: LGHNA, YNFKEQ. Trimming took 0 bases from V and 0 from J, leaving 15 bases between them. CDR3 residues: CASSQEGRRVLSGNTIYF. The CDR3 DNA is TGTGCCAGCAGCCAAGAAGGTCGGAGAGTTCTCTCTGGAAACACCATATATTTT.

V and J are TRBV6-5 and TRBJ1-4; maybe TRBD1 (5 bases). Germline V gives CDR1 MNHEY, CDR2 SVGAGI. Trimming pared 6 bases from V and 4 bases from J, leaving 9 bases between. The CDR3 has 13 amino acids. CDR3 in amino acids: CASRTVYNEKLFF. The CDR3 DNA reads TGTGCCAGCAGGACAGTTTATAATGAAAAACTGTTTTTT.

The chain links TRBV19 to TRBJ2-7; possibly TRBD1 for D (6 bases). The V and J ends lost 1 base and 6 bases respectively, with 7 bases between them. The CDR3 has 12 amino acids. Germline V lookup: CDR1 LNHDA, CDR2 SQIVND (reference sequence). CDR3 DNA sequence: TGTGCCAGTAGTATAGTCAGGGGCGAGCAGTACTTC. Protein: CASSIVRGEQYF. Based on the CDR3 plus reference TRBV19 and TRBJ2-7, the full variable domain is DGGITQSPKYLFRKEGQNVTLSCEQNLNHDAMYWYRQDPGQGLRLIYYSQIVNDFQKGDIAEGYSVSREKKESFPLTVTSAQKNPTAFYLCASSIVRGEQYFGPGTRLTVT.

The chain links TRBV30 to TRBJ1-2; TRBD1 matches at 7 bases. The CDR3 contains 12 residues. J was trimmed by 7 bases and V by 4 bases; bases with no gene match: 6. Germline V gene lookup returns CDR1 GTSNPN and CDR2 SVGIG (reference sequence). The CDR3 reads CAWNQGVGGYTF. The DNA for the CDR3 is TGTGCCTGGAACCAGGGGGTGGGTGGCTACACCTTC.

The V call is TRBV20-1, the J call TRBJ2-1; a possible D gene is TRBD1 (6 bases). The V gene lost 3 bases and the J gene lost 8 bases, with 20 bases spanning the gap. The length of the CDR3 is 15 residues. Germline V lookup: CDR1 DFQATT, CDR2 SNEGSKA (reference sequence). CDR3 residues: CSASDNWGLVDEQFF. CDR3 DNA: TGCAGTGCTAGTGATAACTGGGGGCTTGTCGATGAGCAGTTCTTC.

The chain recombines TRBV29-1 with TRBJ2-2; 7 bases match TRBD1. Per the germline V gene, CDR1 is SQVTM and CDR2 is ANQGSEA. The CDR3 is 12 amino acids. Germline trimming cut 7 bases from V and 7 bases from J; bases unmatched to any gene: 6. This chain's CDR3 is CSGGTDHGELFF. As DNA, the CDR3 is TGCAGCGGGGGGACAGATCACGGGGAGCTGTTTTTT.

This clone was detected once. The chain's CDR3 is CASSLGHSYEQYF. The CDR3 DNA is TGTGCCAGCAGTTTGGGACACTCCTACGAGCAGTACTTC. V usage is TRBV6-5 and J usage is TRBJ2-7, with D possibly being TRBD1 (6 bases). The CDR3 runs 13 residues. Germline V gene lookup returns CDR1 MNHEY and CDR2 SVGAGI. Trimming stripped 4 bases from V and 0 bases from J, with 7 bases between.

The rearrangement uses TRBV5-1 and TRBJ2-1; 10 bases are shared with TRBD1. CDR3 size: 14 residues. Looked up from germline, CDR1 is SGHRS and CDR2 is YFSETQ. J lost 7 bases, V lost 4 bases, and 5 bases had no gene match. CDR3 DNA: TGCGCCAGCAGCACGACAGGGGGCGGGAATGAGCAGTTCTTC. Translating it yields CASSTTGGGNEQFF. Together with reference TRBV5-1 and TRBJ2-1, the CDR3 gives the full variable domain: KAGVTQTPRYLIKTRGQQVTLSCSPISGHRSVSWYQQTPGQGLQFLFEYFSETQRNKGNFPGRFSGRQFSNSRSEMNVSTLELGDSALYLCASSTTGGGNEQFFGPGTRLTVL.

This chain links TRBV6-2 or TRBV6-3 with TRBJ2-7; 9 bases align to TRBD2. Trimming cost V 2 bases and J 4 bases; bases outside gene matches: 6. In germline, CDR1 is MNHEY, CDR2 SVGEGT. CDR3 length: 15 residues. The CDR3 protein is CASSYRGLAQYEQYF. CDR3 nucleotides: TGTGCCAGCAGTTACCGGGGACTAGCCCAGTACGAGCAGTACTTC.

V usage is TRBV18 and J usage is TRBJ2-1; 8 nucleotides align to TRBD1. This CDR3 has 16 amino acids. V dropped 6 bases and J dropped 7; count of bases not matched to a gene: 14. CDR1 and CDR2 from the germline V gene are KGHSH and LQKENI. In DNA, the CDR3 is TGTGCCAGCTCCATTTCGAGACAGGGGACAAGGAATGAGCAGTTCTTC. This sequence encodes CASSISRQGTRNEQFF. Looking up the rest from reference TRBV18 and TRBJ2-1 gives the full variable domain: NAGVMQNPRHLVRRRGQEARLRCSPMKGHSHVYWYRQLPEEGLKFMVYLQKENIIDESGMPKERFSAEFPKEGPSILRIQQVVRGDSAAYFCASSISRQGTRNEQFFGPGTRLTVL.

The chain is built from TRBV6-5 and TRBJ1-6, with D uncertain. From germline, CDR1 is MNHEY and CDR2 SVGAGI. The CDR3 is 15 residues long. The germline V and J ends were trimmed by 6 bases and 5 bases, with 14 bases remaining between them. DNA for the CDR3: TGTGCCAGCAGCCCGCTGGAGGCCAATAATTCACCCCTCCACTTT. It is translated as CASSPLEANNSPLHF.

The V call is TRBV18, the J call TRBJ1-6, with 8 bases matching TRBD1. The CDR3 runs to 15 residues. The trim removed 4 bases at V and 7 bases at J, leaving 6 bases unmatched. Germline values: CDR1 KGHSH, CDR2 LQKENI. This chain's CDR3 is CASSLVTGDNSPLHF. The CDR3 DNA reads as TGTGCCAGCTCACTGGTGACAGGGGACAATTCACCCCTCCACTTT.

The gene calls are TRBV2 and TRBJ1-2; 8 nucleotides agree with TRBD1. Germline V lookup: CDR1 SNHLY, CDR2 FYNNEI. The CDR3 consists of 14 residues. The trim removed 8 bases at V and 4 bases at J, leaving 9 bases unmatched. The CDR3 spells CASQWGDRIYGYTF. As DNA, the CDR3 is TGTGCCAGCCAGTGGGGGGACAGGATCTATGGCTACACCTTC.

The J gene is TRBJ1-1, the V gene TRBV4-1, with 7 bases lining up with TRBD1. The CDR3 extends over 16 amino acids. Germline V CDR1 and CDR2: MGHRA, YSYEKL. V shed 4 bases and J 6 bases; nucleotides not matched to a gene: 14. This chain's CDR3 is CASSRFGAGGEAEAFF. The CDR3 nucleotides are TGCGCCAGCAGCCGTTTTGGAGCAGGGGGTGAGGCTGAAGCTTTCTTT.

This clone was recorded at least ten times. CDR3 DNA: TGCGCCAGCAGCCAAGCGGGGTGGGGCAATCAGCCCCAGCATTTT. It translates to CASSQAGWGNQPQHF. J is TRBJ1-5 and V is TRBV4-1, with D uncertain. The CDR3 sequence is 15 residues long. V shed 1 base and J shed 2 bases, with 9 bases lying between them. CDR1 is MGHRA, CDR2 YSYEKL, per germline.

The chain joins TRBV25-1 to TRBJ1-4; no clear D. There are 16 residues in the CDR3. Germline V CDR1 and CDR2: MGHDK, SYGVNS. Trimming removed 7 bases from V and 0 bases from J, with 15 bases in between. DNA of the CDR3: TGTGCCAGCACCCCATCTTGGGGAGCAACTAATGAAAAACTGTTTTTT. This encodes CASTPSWGATNEKLFF. Together with reference TRBV25-1 and TRBJ1-4, the CDR3 gives the full variable domain: EADIYQTPRYLVIGTGKKITLECSQTMGHDKMYWYQQDPGMELHLIHYSYGVNSTEKGDLSSESTVSRIRTEHFPLTLESARPSHTSQYLCASTPSWGATNEKLFFGSGTQLSVL.

This clone was seen only once. The chain combines TRBV10-3 with TRBJ2-3, with D unresolved. The CDR3 consists of 15 residues. Trimming cost V 4 bases and J 5 bases, with 16 bases left between them. CDR1 and CDR2 (germline): ENHRY, SYGVKD. Here the CDR3 reads CAISAQVLLIDTQYF. CDR3 DNA: TGTGCCATCAGTGCCCAGGTTTTGCTGATAGATACGCAGTATTTT.